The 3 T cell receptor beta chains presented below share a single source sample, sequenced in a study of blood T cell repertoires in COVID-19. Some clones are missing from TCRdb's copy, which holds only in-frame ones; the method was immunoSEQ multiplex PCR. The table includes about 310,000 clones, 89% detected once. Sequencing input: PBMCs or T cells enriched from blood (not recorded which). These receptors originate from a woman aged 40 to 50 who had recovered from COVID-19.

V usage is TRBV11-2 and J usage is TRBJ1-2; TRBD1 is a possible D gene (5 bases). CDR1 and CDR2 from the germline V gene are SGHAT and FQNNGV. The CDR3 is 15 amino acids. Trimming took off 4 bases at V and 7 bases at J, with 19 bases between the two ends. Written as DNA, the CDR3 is TGTGCCAGCAGCTCCCCCCGGGGGTTCGGGCGTGGCTACACCTTC. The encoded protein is CASSSPRGFGRGYTF.

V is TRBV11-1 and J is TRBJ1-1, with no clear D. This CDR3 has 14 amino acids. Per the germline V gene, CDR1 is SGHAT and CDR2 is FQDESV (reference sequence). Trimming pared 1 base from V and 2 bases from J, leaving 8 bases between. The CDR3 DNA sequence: TGTGCCAGCAGCTTAGACGGTCAAAACACTGAAGCTTTCTTT. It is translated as CASSLDGQNTEAFF. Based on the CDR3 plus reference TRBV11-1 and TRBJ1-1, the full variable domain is EAEVAQSPRYKITEKSQAVAFWCDPISGHATLYWYRQILGQGPELLVQFQDESVVDDSQLPKDRFSAERLKGVDSTLKIQPAELGDSAMYLCASSLDGQNTEAFFGQGTRLTVV.

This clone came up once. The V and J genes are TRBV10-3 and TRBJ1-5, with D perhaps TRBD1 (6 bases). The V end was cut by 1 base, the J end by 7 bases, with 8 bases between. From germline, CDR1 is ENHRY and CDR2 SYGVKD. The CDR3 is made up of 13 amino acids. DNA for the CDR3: TGTGCCATCAGTGAGTGGGGGCAGCAGCCCCAGCATTTT. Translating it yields CAISEWGQQPQHF.